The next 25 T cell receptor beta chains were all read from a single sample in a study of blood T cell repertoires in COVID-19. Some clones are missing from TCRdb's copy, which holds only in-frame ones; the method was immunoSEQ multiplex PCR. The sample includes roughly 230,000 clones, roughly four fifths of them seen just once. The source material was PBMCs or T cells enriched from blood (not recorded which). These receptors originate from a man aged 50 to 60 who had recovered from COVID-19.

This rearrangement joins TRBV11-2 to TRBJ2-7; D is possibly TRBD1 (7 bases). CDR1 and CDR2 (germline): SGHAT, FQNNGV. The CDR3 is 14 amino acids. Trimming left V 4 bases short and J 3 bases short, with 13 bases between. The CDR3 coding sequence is TGTGCCAGCAGCTCACAGGGGACTCGCTACGAGCAGTACTTC. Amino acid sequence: CASSSQGTRYEQYF.

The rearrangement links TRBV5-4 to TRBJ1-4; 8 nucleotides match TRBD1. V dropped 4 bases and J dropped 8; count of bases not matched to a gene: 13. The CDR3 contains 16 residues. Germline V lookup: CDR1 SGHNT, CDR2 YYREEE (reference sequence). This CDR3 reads CASSRTGRDRGEKLFF. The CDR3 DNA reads TGTGCCAGCAGCCGGACAGGGAGGGATCGAGGCGAAAAACTGTTTTTT.

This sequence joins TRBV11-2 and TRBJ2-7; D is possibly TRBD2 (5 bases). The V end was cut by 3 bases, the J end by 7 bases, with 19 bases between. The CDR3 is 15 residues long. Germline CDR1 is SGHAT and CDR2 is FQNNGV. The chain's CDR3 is CASSLPGKGHFEQYF. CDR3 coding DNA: TGTGCCAGCAGCTTGCCGGGGAAGGGCCACTTTGAGCAGTACTTC.

CDR3 sequence reads: CASSLSPRGGASGELFF. CDR3 nucleotide sequence: TGCGCCAGCAGCTTGTCTCCTCGCGGGGGGGCTTCCGGGGAGCTGTTTTTT. The gene calls are TRBV5-1 and TRBJ2-2; 9 positions agree with TRBD2. V lost 1 base to trimming and J lost 6 bases; unmatched junction nucleotides: 10. The CDR3 has 17 residues. In germline, CDR1 is SGHRS, CDR2 YFSETQ.

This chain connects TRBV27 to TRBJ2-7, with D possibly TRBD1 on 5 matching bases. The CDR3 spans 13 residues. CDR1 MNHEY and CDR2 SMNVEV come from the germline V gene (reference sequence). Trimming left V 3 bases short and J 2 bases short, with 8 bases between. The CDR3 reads CASSLARAYEQYF. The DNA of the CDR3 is TGTGCCAGCAGTTTGGCCAGGGCCTACGAGCAGTACTTC.

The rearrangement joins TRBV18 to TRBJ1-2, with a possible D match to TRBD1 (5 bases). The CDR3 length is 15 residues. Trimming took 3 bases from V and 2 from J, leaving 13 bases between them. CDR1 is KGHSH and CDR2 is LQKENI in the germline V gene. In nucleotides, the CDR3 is TGTGCCAGCTCACCCAGGGACTTACCAAACTATGGCTACACCTTC. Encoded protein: CASSPRDLPNYGYTF.

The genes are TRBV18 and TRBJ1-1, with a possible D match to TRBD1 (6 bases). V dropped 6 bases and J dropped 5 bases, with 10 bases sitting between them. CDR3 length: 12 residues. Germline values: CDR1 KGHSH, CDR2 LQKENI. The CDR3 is CASSPDRTEAFF. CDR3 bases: TGTGCCAGCTCGCCTGACAGGACTGAAGCTTTCTTT.

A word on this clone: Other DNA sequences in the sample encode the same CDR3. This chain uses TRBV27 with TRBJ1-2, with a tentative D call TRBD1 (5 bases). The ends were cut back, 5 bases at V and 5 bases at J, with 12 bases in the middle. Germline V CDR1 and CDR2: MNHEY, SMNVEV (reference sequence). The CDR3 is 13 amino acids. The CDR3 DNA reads TGTGCCAGCAGTCCCGACCGGGGGTATGGCTACACCTTC. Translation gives CASSPDRGYGYTF.

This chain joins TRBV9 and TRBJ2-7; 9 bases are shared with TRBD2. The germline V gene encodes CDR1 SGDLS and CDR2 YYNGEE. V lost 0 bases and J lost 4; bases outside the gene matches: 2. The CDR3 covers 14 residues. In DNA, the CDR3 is TGTGCCAGCAGCGTAGCTGCGGGAGGGTACGAGCAGTACTTC. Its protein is CASSVAAGGYEQYF. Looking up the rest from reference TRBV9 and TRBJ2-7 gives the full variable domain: DSGVTQTPKHLITATGQRVTLRCSPRSGDLSVYWYQQSLDQGLQFLIQYYNGEERAKGNILERFSAQQFPDLHSELNLSSLELGDSALYFCASSVAAGGYEQYFGPGTRLTVT.

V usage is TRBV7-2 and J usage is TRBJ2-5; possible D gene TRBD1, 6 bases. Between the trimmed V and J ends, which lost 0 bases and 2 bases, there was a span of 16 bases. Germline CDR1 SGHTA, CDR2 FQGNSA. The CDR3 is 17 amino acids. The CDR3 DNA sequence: TGTGCCAGCAGCTTAGCTATTCGGACAGCCGTACAAGAGACCCAGTACTTC. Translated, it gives CASSLAIRTAVQETQYF.

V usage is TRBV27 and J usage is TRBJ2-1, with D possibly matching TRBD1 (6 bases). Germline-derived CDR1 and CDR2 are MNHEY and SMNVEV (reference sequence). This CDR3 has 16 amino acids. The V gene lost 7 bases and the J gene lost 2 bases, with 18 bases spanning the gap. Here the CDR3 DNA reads TGTGCCAGCATTAAAAGGGCCGGGACAACCTACAATGAGCAGTTCTTC. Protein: CASIKRAGTTYNEQFF.

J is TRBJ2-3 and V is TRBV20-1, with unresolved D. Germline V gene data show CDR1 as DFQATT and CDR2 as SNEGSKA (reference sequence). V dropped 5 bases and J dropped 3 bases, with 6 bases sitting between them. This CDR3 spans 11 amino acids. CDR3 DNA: TGCAGTGCTGGGCCAACAGATACGCAGTATTTT. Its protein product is CSAGPTDTQYF.

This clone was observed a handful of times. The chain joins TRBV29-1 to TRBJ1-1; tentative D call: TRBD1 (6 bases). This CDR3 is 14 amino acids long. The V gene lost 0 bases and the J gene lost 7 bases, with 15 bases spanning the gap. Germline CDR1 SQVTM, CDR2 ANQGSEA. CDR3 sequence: CSVEDPGRGVEAFF. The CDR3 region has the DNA TGCAGCGTTGAAGATCCGGGCAGGGGAGTTGAAGCTTTCTTT.

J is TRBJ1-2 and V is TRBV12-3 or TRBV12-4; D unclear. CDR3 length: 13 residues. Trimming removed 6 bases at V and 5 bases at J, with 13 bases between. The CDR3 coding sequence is TGTGCCAGCAGACCGTCAGGCCGTTATGGCTACACCTTC. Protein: CASRPSGRYGYTF.

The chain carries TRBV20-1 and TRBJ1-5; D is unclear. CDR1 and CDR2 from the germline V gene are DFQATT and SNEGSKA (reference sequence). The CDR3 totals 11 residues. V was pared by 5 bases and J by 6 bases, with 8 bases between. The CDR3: CSASYGQPQHF. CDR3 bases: TGCAGTGCTTCCTATGGTCAGCCCCAGCATTTT.

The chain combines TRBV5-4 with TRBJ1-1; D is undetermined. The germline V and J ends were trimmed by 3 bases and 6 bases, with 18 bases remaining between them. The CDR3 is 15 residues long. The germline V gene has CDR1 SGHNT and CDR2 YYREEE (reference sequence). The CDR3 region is CASSSDRRDFSEAFF. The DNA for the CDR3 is TGTGCCAGCAGCTCCGATCGGAGGGATTTTTCTGAAGCTTTCTTT.

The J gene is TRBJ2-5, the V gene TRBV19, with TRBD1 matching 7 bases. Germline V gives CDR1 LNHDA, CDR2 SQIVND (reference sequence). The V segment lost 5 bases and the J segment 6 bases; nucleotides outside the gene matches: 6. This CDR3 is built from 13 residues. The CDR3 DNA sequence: TGTGCCAGTAGTTCCCGACAGGGCCAGACCCAGTACTTC. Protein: CASSSRQGQTQYF.

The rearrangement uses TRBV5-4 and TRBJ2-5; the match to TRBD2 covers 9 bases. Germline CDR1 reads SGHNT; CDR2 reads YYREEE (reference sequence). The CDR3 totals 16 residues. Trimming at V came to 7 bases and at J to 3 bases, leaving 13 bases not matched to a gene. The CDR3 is CASGAWSSGVEETQYF. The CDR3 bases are TGTGCCAGCGGGGCTTGGTCTAGCGGGGTCGAAGAGACCCAGTACTTC.

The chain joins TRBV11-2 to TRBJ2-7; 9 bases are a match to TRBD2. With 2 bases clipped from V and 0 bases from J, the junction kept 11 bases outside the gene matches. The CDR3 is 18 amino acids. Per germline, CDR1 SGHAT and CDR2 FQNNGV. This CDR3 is CASSLIVGSGGSSYEQYF. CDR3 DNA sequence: TGTGCCAGCAGCTTAATAGTCGGTAGCGGGGGCAGCTCCTACGAGCAGTACTTC.

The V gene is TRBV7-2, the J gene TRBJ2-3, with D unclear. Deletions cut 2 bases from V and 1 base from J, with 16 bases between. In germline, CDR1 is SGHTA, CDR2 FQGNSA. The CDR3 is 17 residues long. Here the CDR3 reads CASSLRLRGLGTDTQYF. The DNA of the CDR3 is TGTGCCAGCAGCTTACGGCTAAGAGGCCTCGGCACAGATACGCAGTATTTT.

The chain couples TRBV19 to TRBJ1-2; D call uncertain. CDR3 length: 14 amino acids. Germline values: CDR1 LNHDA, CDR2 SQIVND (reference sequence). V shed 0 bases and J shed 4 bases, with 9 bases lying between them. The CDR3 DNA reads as TGTGCCAGTAGTATAGATCCTGAGCTCTATGGCTACACCTTC. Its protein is CASSIDPELYGYTF.

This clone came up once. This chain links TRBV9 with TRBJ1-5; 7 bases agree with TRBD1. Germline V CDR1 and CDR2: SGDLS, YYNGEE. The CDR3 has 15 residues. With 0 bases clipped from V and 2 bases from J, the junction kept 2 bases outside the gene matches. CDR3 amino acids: CASSVGTGGNQPQHF. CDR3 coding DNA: TGTGCCAGCAGCGTAGGGACAGGTGGCAATCAGCCCCAGCATTTT.

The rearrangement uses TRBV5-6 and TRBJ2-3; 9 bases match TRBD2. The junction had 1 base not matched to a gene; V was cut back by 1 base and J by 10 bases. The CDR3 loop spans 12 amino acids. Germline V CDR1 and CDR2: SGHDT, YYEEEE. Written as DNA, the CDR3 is TGTGCCAGCAGCTTGAGACTAGCGGCGCAGTATTTT. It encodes CASSLRLAAQYF.

CDR3 region: CASSEGSGGRYGYTF. CDR3 nucleotides: TGTGCCAGCAGTGAAGGGTCGGGGGGTCGCTATGGCTACACCTTC. The chain carries TRBV2 and TRBJ1-2; TRBD1 might be the D (5 bases). Trimming pared 1 base from V and 4 bases from J, leaving 13 bases between. Germline CDR1 SNHLY, CDR2 FYNNEI. This CDR3 is 15 amino acids long.

CDR3 nucleotides: TGCGCCAGCAGCCTTGACACCCTCGGAGAGACCCAGTACTTC. Its protein product is CASSLDTLGETQYF. The rearrangement links TRBV5-1 to TRBJ2-5; D remains unclear. V was shortened by 4 bases and J by 4 bases, with 14 bases between the two germline ends. Germline loops: CDR1 SGHRS, CDR2 YFSETQ. CDR3 length: 14 residues.